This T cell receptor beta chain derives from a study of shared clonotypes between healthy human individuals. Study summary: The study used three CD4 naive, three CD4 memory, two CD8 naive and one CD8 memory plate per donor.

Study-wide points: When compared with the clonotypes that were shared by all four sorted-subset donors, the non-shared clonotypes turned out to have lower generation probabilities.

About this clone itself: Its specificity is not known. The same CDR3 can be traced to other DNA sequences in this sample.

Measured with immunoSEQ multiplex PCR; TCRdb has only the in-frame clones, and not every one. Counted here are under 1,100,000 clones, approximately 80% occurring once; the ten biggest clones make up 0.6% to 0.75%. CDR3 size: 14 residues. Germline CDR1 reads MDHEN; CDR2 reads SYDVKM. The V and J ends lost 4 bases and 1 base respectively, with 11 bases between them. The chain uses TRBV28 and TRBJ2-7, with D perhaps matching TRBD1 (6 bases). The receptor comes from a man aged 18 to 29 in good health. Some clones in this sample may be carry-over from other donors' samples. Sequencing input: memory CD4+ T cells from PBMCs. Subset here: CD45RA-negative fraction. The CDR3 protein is CASSSPGDSYEQYF. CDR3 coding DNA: TGTGCCAGCAGTTCTCCAGGGGATTCCTACGAGCAGTACTTC.